This is a list of T cell receptor beta chains from one sample in a study of blood T cell repertoires in COVID-19. Some clones are missing from TCRdb's copy, which holds only in-frame ones; the method was immunoSEQ multiplex PCR. There are approximately 170,000 clones in the sample; approximately 86% occur only once, and about 1% lies in the top ten. The sequenced sample was peripheral blood. These TCRs come from a man aged 25 to 40 with acute or convalescent COVID-19. The CDR3 runs from the conserved cysteine through the conserved F or W. The D gene is left open where the match is weak. Some rows have no size entry. The others give once, few or many, or a class for an expanded clone.

J	V	length	D	size	CDR3	DNA
TRBJ1-5	TRBV28	12	-	-	CASSVTVQPQHF	TGTGCCAGCAGTGTGACAGTTCAGCCCCAGCATTTT
TRBJ1-1	TRBV28	12	-	-	CASREMNTEAFF	TGTGCCAGCAGAGAGATGAACACTGAAGCTTTCTTT
TRBJ2-7	TRBV15	14	TRBD1	-	CATSSDTGGWEQYF	TGTGCCACCAGCAGTGACACAGGGGGCTGGGAGCAGTACTTC
TRBJ2-2	TRBV9	16	-	-	CASSVARGVNTGELFF	TGTGCCAGCAGCGTAGCTCGCGGGGTGAACACCGGGGAGCTGTTTTTT
TRBJ2-6	TRBV5-1	15	-	-	CASSPGASGANVLTF	TGCGCCAGCAGCCCAGGGGCCTCCGGGGCCAACGTCCTGACTTTC
TRBJ2-7	TRBV24-1	16	TRBD1	-	CATSDLGTGGVYEQYF	TGTGCCACCAGTGATTTGGGGACAGGGGGCGTCTACGAGCAGTACTTC
TRBJ1-1	TRBV5-5	14	TRBD1	once	CASSFVQGAGEAFF	TGTGCCAGCAGCTTTGTCCAGGGGGCGGGTGAAGCTTTCTTT
TRBJ1-4	TRBV18	13	-	-	CASSPHPEEKLFF	TGTGCCAGCTCACCTCATCCGGAGGAAAAACTGTTTTTT
TRBJ2-2	TRBV7-9	18	TRBD2	-	CASSPRGAGGGGTGELFF	TGTGCCAGCAGCCCTCGTGGAGCGGGGGGAGGCGGCACCGGGGAGCTGTTTTTT
TRBJ1-2	TRBV5-1	16	-	-	CASRHTTTGLNYGYTF	TGCGCCAGCAGACATACAACGACAGGACTCAACTATGGCTACACCTTC
TRBJ2-1	TRBV30	17	TRBD2	-	CAWSVRTSGRFYNEQFF	TGTGCCTGGAGTGTACGGACTAGCGGGAGGTTCTACAATGAGCAGTTCTTC
TRBJ2-3	TRBV10-3	14	-	once	CANSQGTNTDTQYF	TGTGCCAATAGTCAGGGGACGAACACAGATACGCAGTATTTT
TRBJ1-2	TRBV6-5	15	TRBD1	-	CASSYDRGFNYGYTF	TGTGCCAGCAGTTACGACAGGGGCTTCAACTATGGCTACACCTTC
TRBJ2-1	TRBV10-3	13	-	-	CASKTGLNNEQFF	TGTGCCTCGAAAACGGGACTCAACAATGAGCAGTTCTTC
TRBJ1-2	TRBV28	16	-	-	CASSLWSAARGYGYTF	TGTGCCAGCAGTTTATGGTCGGCCGCCAGGGGCTATGGCTACACCTTC
TRBJ2-5	TRBV29-1	16	TRBD2	-	CSVEKGTSGGQETQYF	TGCAGCGTTGAAAAGGGGACTAGCGGGGGACAAGAGACCCAGTACTTC
TRBJ1-3	TRBV6-4	13	-	-	CASSETVGNTIYF	TGTGCCAGCAGTGAAACGGTTGGAAACACCATATATTTT